Following are 8 T cell receptor beta chains from one sample sequenced in a study of post-analysis software for immune sequencing data. Unique molecular identifiers had been added to the TCR beta cDNA libraries. TCRdb reprocessed the PCR reads via MiXCR and lists one record per CDR3 protein. The sample contains about 200,000 distinct CDR3 sequences, approximately 28% of which appear only once. Study results and caveats: In patients, TRBV5-6, TRBV5-1 and TRBV20-1 belonged to four or five TRBV segments found more frequently than in controls.

Their cognate antigens are unknown. Sequencing used blood. The receptors come from a girl aged 2-17 years with multiple sclerosis.

Many counts were recorded for this clonotype. The genes are TRBV12-3 or TRBV12-4 and TRBJ2-7; TRBD1 might be the D (6 bases). The germline V and J ends were trimmed by 7 bases and 2 bases, with 15 bases remaining between them. The CDR3 sequence is 14 residues long. CDR3 sequence (DNA): TGTGCCAGCACTAGAGGACAGAGTACCTACGAGCAGTACTTC. It is translated as CASTRGQSTYEQYF.

This clonotype was seen many times. The chain carries TRBV4-1 and TRBJ1-1; D is uncertain. Per the germline V gene, CDR1 is MGHRA and CDR2 is YSYEKL. The CDR3 sequence is 14 residues long. The ends were cut back, 0 bases at V and 2 bases at J, with 7 bases in the middle. The CDR3 sequence is CASSQDLYNTEAFF. In DNA, the CDR3 is TGCGCCAGCAGCCAAGATTTATATAACACTGAAGCTTTCTTT.

V and J are TRBV29-1 and TRBJ2-7, with D tentatively TRBD1 (6 bases). CDR1 and CDR2 (germline): SQVTM, ANQGSEA. Trimming pared 6 bases from V and 0 bases from J, leaving 12 bases between. The CDR3 is made up of 13 amino acids. CDR3 loop: CSVSRDISYEQYF. CDR3 in DNA: TGCAGCGTGAGCCGGGACATCTCCTACGAGCAGTACTTC.

About this clonotype: This is likely a read error, given that the CDR3 carries no conserved phenylalanine or tryptophan at its end. The rearrangement uses TRBV14 and TRBJ2-7, with D possibly being TRBD1 (6 bases). Germline V gene sequence: CDR1 SGHDN, CDR2 FVKESK. Trimming pared 4 bases from V and 9 bases from J, leaving 19 bases between. The CDR3 is made up of 14 amino acids. The CDR3 loop reads CASSLPGHRARQYS. The CDR3 coding sequence is TGTGCCAGCAGCCTCCCGGGACACCGGGCGAGGCAGTACTCC.

This chain links TRBV2 with TRBJ1-2, with D tentatively TRBD1 (6 bases). Germline CDR1 is SNHLY and CDR2 is FYNNEI. The CDR3 has 15 amino acids. Trimming pared 2 bases from V and 3 bases from J, leaving 13 bases between. The DNA for the CDR3 is TGTGCCAGCAGTGAAATGCACAGGGCGCACTATGGCTACACCTTC. This encodes CASSEMHRAHYGYTF.

With regard to this clonotype: A much larger clone lies one base from this, so it may be a read error. This CDR3 fails to terminate in the conserved phenylalanine or tryptophan, so it likely reflects a read error. The chain carries TRBV7-8 and TRBJ2-7; D ambiguous. Germline CDR1 and CDR2: SGHVS and FQNEAQ. This CDR3 region has 14 residues. The V end was cut by 1 base, the J end by 1 base, with 8 bases between. This CDR3 is CASSLVRDSYEQYL. In DNA form, the CDR3 reads TGTGCCAGCAGCTTAGTGAGAGATTCCTACGAGCAGTACCTC.

To note about this clonotype: The junction departs from the called germline gene at one end, perhaps through a read error. The chain recombines TRBV12-3 or TRBV12-4 with TRBJ1-6; D remains unclear. The CDR3 spans 14 residues. The CDR3 DNA sequence: TGTGCCAGCAGTACAGAGAGATATAATTCACCCCCCCACTTT. Encoded protein: CASSTERYNSPPHF.

This clonotype was seen repeatedly, ten times or more. CDR3 nucleotide sequence: TGTGCCAGCAGCAGACTAGCGGTACAAGAGACCCAGTACTTC. Its protein is CASSRLAVQETQYF. V gene TRBV21-1 combines with J gene TRBJ2-5; the table's TRBD2 call for D was not verified on the DNA. TRBV21-1 is a pseudogene. The CDR3 is 14 residues long.